The 31 T cell receptor beta chains reported below all come from one sample, sequenced in a study of beta chain features in type 1 diabetes. Whole-study results and caveats: Within each of all four CD4+ subsets, Type 1 diabetes patients had TCRB CDR3s that were moderately but significantly shorter.

Their target antigens are unknown. Isolated RNA was reverse transcribed in full, so expressed TCRB transcripts were sequenced. The protocol was immunoSEQ multiplex PCR, while the TCRdb copy is restricted to in-frame clones and leaves out a portion. The sample holds some 240,000 clones; around 16% are singletons and the top ten take about 0.092%. Sequencing input: naive CD4+ T cells from blood. The receptors derive from a man aged 25 to 45 with type 1 diabetes.

A few counts support this clone. The chain combines TRBV4-1 with TRBJ1-5; D remains unclear. V gave up 6 bases and J gave up 5 bases, with 11 bases separating them. The CDR3 covers 13 residues. The V gene's germline CDR1 is MGHRA and CDR2 YSYEKL. CDR3 nucleotide sequence: TGCGCCAGCAGTCCCGACCCGTATCAGCCCCAGCATTTT. The encoded protein is CASSPDPYQPQHF.

The sample holds a few counts of this clone. CDR3 protein: CASSPDAGEQYF. For the CDR3, the DNA is TGCGCCAGCAGCCCCGACGCGGGCGAGCAGTACTTC. J is TRBJ2-7 and V is TRBV4-1; D may be TRBD2 (5 bases). Germline V CDR1 and CDR2: MGHRA, YSYEKL. There are 12 residues in the CDR3. Trimming shortened V by 4 bases and J by 6 bases, and 10 bases separated the two germline ends.

The CDR3 here is CAIRVLIGGDTDTQYF. CDR3 in DNA: TGTGCCATCAGGGTCCTCATTGGTGGAGACACAGATACGCAGTATTTT. This chain uses TRBV10-3 with TRBJ2-3; no definite D call. V gave up 6 bases and J gave up 2 bases, with 18 bases separating them. Germline V gene data show CDR1 as ENHRY and CDR2 as SYGVKD. The length of the CDR3 is 16 residues.

The chain couples TRBV9 to TRBJ2-7; D perhaps matches TRBD2 (6 bases). This CDR3 is 14 amino acids long. Germline CDR1 and CDR2: SGDLS and YYNGEE. V was cut by 0 bases and J by 5 bases, with 12 bases left in between. This CDR3 is CASSVGREVDEQYF. The DNA of the CDR3 is TGTGCCAGCAGCGTAGGCAGGGAGGTAGACGAGCAGTACTTC.

V and J are TRBV7-9 and TRBJ2-2; perhaps TRBD1 as D (5 bases). CDR1 is SEHNR, CDR2 FQNEAQ, per germline (reference sequence). Trimming took 2 bases from V and 10 from J, leaving 14 bases between them. The length of the CDR3 is 14 residues. CDR3 sequence: CASSLMGPAEELFF. CDR3 nucleotide sequence: TGTGCCAGCAGCTTAATGGGGCCAGCCGAGGAGCTGTTTTTT.

This clone was seen more than once but under ten times. The chain recombines TRBV28 with TRBJ1-1; D ambiguous. Germline CDR1 is MDHEN and CDR2 is SYDVKM. The CDR3 is 12 amino acids. Trimming removed 3 bases at V and 10 bases at J, with 12 bases between. CDR3 region: CASSFRPNSAFF. In nucleotides, the CDR3 is TGTGCCAGCAGTTTTCGCCCGAACTCAGCTTTCTTT.

This clone was observed a few times. J is TRBJ2-4 and V is TRBV9, with D perhaps being TRBD1 or TRBD2 (5 bases each). Looked up from germline, CDR1 is SGDLS and CDR2 is YYNGEE. The V gene lost 3 bases and the J gene lost 7 bases, with 14 bases spanning the gap. The length of the CDR3 is 14 residues. The CDR3 nucleotides read TGTGCCAGCAGCGGTGGGACCGAGAGGAACATTCAGTACTTC. It translates to CASSGGTERNIQYF.

The chain is built from TRBV6-5 and TRBJ2-5; D is tentatively TRBD1 or TRBD2 (5 bases each). The CDR3 is made up of 13 amino acids. Germline V CDR1 and CDR2: MNHEY, SVGAGI. With 6 bases removed from V and 5 bases from J, the gap between germline ends came to 13 bases. This CDR3 is CASRRWDLETQYF. CDR3 in DNA: TGTGCCAGCAGACGATGGGACCTGGAGACCCAGTACTTC.

The DNA for the CDR3 is TGTGCCACGGGGAAAGTGGTTCGGGATACGCAGTATTTT. Amino acids: CATGKVVRDTQYF. V is TRBV7-2 and J is TRBJ2-3, with D perhaps TRBD2 (5 bases). The V end was cut by 10 bases, the J end by 6 bases, with 17 bases between. From germline, CDR1 is SGHTA and CDR2 FQGNSA. CDR3 length: 13 amino acids. The full variable domain, with the rest looked up from reference TRBV7-2 and TRBJ2-3, is GAGVSQSPSNKVTEKGKDVELRCDPISGHTALYWYRQSLGQGLEFLIYFQGNSAPDKSGLPSDRFSAERTGGSVSTLTIQRTQQEDSAVYLCATGKVVRDTQYFGPGTRLTVL.

The V call is TRBV4-3, the J call TRBJ2-6; D gene unclear. The CDR3 runs 13 residues. Germline CDR1 and CDR2: LGHNA and YSLEER. V was pared by 4 bases and J by 7 bases, with 8 bases between. The CDR3 sequence: CASSLDLANVLTF. CDR3 sequence (DNA): TGCGCCAGCAGCCTCGATTTAGCCAACGTCCTGACTTTC.

The chain combines TRBV4-1 with TRBJ2-7; no firm D call. The CDR3 spans 10 residues. Trimming removed 9 bases at V and 9 bases at J, with 12 bases between. Germline values: CDR1 MGHRA, CDR2 YSYEKL. CDR3 nucleotides: TGCGCCAGGGGTACTTCGTGGCAGTACTTC. It yields the protein CARGTSWQYF.

In the case of this clone: Other DNA sequences in this sample translate to the same CDR3. The rearrangement links TRBV9 to TRBJ2-1, with D unresolved. CDR1 and CDR2 from the germline V gene are SGDLS and YYNGEE. V lost 0 bases and J 0 bases, leaving 4 bases between the germline ends. The CDR3 loop spans 14 amino acids. CDR3 DNA: TGTGCCAGCAGCGTAGGCGGCTCCTACAATGAGCAGTTCTTC. Protein product: CASSVGGSYNEQFF.

The CDR3: CSVERGGQETQYF. In DNA form, the CDR3 reads TGCAGCGTTGAAAGGGGCGGGCAAGAGACCCAGTACTTC. The chain uses TRBV29-1 and TRBJ2-5, with D perhaps being TRBD1 or TRBD2 (5 bases each). Deletions cut 2 bases from V and 2 bases from J, with 9 bases between. CDR3 size: 13 residues. The germline gives CDR1 SQVTM, CDR2 ANQGSEA.

This clone has just a few counts. The V gene is TRBV5-1, the J gene TRBJ2-1, with 8 bases fitting TRBD2. The V segment lost 4 bases and the J segment 0 bases; nucleotides outside the gene matches: 6. The germline V gene encodes CDR1 SGHRS and CDR2 YFSETQ. The CDR3 extends over 16 amino acids. The CDR3 nucleotides read TGCGCCAGCAGCCTTTGGACTAGCTCCTCCTACAATGAGCAGTTCTTC. Protein: CASSLWTSSSYNEQFF.

This rearrangement joins TRBV5-4 to TRBJ2-1; 16 bases agree with TRBD2. CDR1 SGHNT and CDR2 YYREEE come from the germline V gene (reference sequence). The V and J ends lost 4 bases and 8 bases, in that order; junction bases with no gene match: 3. This CDR3 region has 15 residues. CDR3 sequence (DNA): TGTGCCAGCAGCGGGGGACTAGCGGGAGGGCATGAGCAGTTCTTC. Amino acids: CASSGGLAGGHEQFF.

The gene calls are TRBV2 and TRBJ1-1, with D maybe TRBD1 (5 bases). The CDR3 length is 13 residues. V was trimmed by 6 bases and J by 0 bases, leaving 8 bases between them. Germline-derived CDR1 and CDR2 are SNHLY and FYNNEI. The CDR3 protein is CASRRDLNTEAFF. The DNA of the CDR3 is TGTGCCAGCAGACGGGACTTGAACACTGAAGCTTTCTTT.

The table lists this clone with a few counts. J is TRBJ1-1 and V is TRBV29-1; D unclear. V was cut by 0 bases and J by 1 base, with 6 bases left in between. In germline, CDR1 is SQVTM, CDR2 ANQGSEA. The CDR3 extends over 13 amino acids. The CDR3 here is CSVEESGNTEAFF. CDR3 DNA: TGCAGCGTTGAAGAGAGTGGGAACACTGAAGCTTTCTTT.

In this sample, this clone turned up a few times. The J gene is TRBJ1-2, the V gene TRBV27; D is unclear. Germline CDR1 reads MNHEY; CDR2 reads SMNVEV (reference sequence). The CDR3 extends over 13 amino acids. V gave up 5 bases and J gave up 5 bases, with 12 bases separating them. In DNA, the CDR3 is TGTGCCAGCAGTGCGAGGGCAGATTATGGCTACACCTTC. Protein product: CASSARADYGYTF.

The genes are TRBV29-1 and TRBJ2-2, with 12 bases identical to TRBD2. Looked up from germline, CDR1 is SQVTM and CDR2 is ANQGSEA. The V gene end was trimmed by 8 bases and the J gene end by 1 base; junction bases not matched to a gene: 2. CDR3 length: 14 amino acids. The chain's CDR3 is CSLGLAGNTGELFF. The CDR3 bases are TGCAGCTTGGGACTAGCGGGGAACACCGGGGAGCTGTTTTTT.

In this sample, this clone turned up a few times. The rearrangement joins TRBV7-2 to TRBJ2-2; D is uncertain. Germline V gene lookup returns CDR1 SGHTA and CDR2 FQGNSA. V was pared by 1 base and J by 6 bases, with 6 bases between. The CDR3 has 13 amino acids. The CDR3: CASSLVSAGELFF. CDR3 nucleotide sequence: TGTGCCAGCAGCTTAGTGTCCGCCGGGGAGCTGTTTTTT.

V and J are TRBV7-6 and TRBJ2-5, with D hard to call. With 10 bases removed from V and 5 bases from J, the gap between germline ends came to 14 bases. The CDR3 covers 12 residues. The V gene's germline CDR1 is SGHVS and CDR2 FNYEAQ. The CDR3 nucleotides read TGTGCCACCGGGTTGTGGCTGGAGACCCAGTACTTC. Its translation: CATGLWLETQYF.

The chain uses TRBV30 and TRBJ1-3, with D maybe TRBD1 (5 bases). Germline values: CDR1 GTSNPN, CDR2 SVGIG (reference sequence). Trimming took 4 bases from V and 6 from J, leaving 7 bases between them. The CDR3 totals 11 residues. DNA for the CDR3: TGTGCCTGGACAGGGTTAAACACCATATATTTT. Translated, it gives CAWTGLNTIYF.

The sample holds a few counts of this clone. The gene calls are TRBV23-1 and TRBJ2-7; 12 bases are shared with TRBD2. TRBV23-1 is identified as an open reading frame with a role that is uncertain. V dropped 0 bases and J dropped 3; count of bases not matched to a gene: 9. CDR3 length equals 18 residues. CDR3 residues: CASSQSGVALAGGYEQYF. The CDR3 nucleotides read TGCGCCAGCAGTCAATCAGGGGTCGCACTAGCGGGAGGCTACGAGCAGTACTTC.

The chain carries TRBV5-1 and TRBJ1-2; D unclear. The CDR3 has 13 residues. Per germline, CDR1 SGHRS and CDR2 YFSETQ. V lost 4 bases and J 8 bases, leaving 15 bases between the germline ends. CDR3 in DNA: TGCGCCAGCAGCCCGTCTGAGACCTGGGGCTACACCTTC. Protein product: CASSPSETWGYTF.

In the case of this clone: Other DNA sequences in this sample translate to the same CDR3. The J gene is TRBJ2-3, the V gene TRBV6-5, with D perhaps being TRBD1 or TRBD2 (5 bases each). Trimming stripped 0 bases from V and 3 bases from J, with 7 bases between. CDR1 and CDR2 (germline): MNHEY, SVGAGI. CDR3 length: 14 residues. CDR3 sequence reads: CASSYSRGTDTQYF. For the CDR3, the DNA is TGTGCCAGCAGTTACTCGAGGGGAACAGATACGCAGTATTTT.

The chain employs TRBV29-1 and TRBJ2-5; 9 positions match TRBD1. Trimming removed 7 bases from V and 5 bases from J; junction bases left unmatched: 14. Germline V gives CDR1 SQVTM, CDR2 ANQGSEA. This CDR3 is 15 amino acids long. CDR3 nucleotide sequence: TGCAGCGGGTCTACAATACAGGGGGCGAGGGAGACCCAGTACTTC. This gives the protein CSGSTIQGARETQYF.

In its sample, this clone was seen a few times. Here the CDR3 reads CAWDRGQEGQPQHF. CDR3 DNA sequence: TGTGCCTGGGACAGAGGACAGGAAGGTCAGCCCCAGCATTTT. The rearrangement links TRBV30 to TRBJ1-5; the match to TRBD1 covers 7 bases. Germline V gene sequence: CDR1 GTSNPN, CDR2 SVGIG (reference sequence). CDR3 length: 14 residues. Germline trimming cut 5 bases from V and 6 bases from J; bases unmatched to any gene: 10.

This clone was seen a single time. This chain links TRBV11-2 with TRBJ2-2; the D call may be TRBD1 or TRBD2 (5 bases each). V lost 2 bases and J 1 base, leaving 11 bases between the germline ends. The CDR3 consists of 16 residues. In germline, CDR1 is SGHAT, CDR2 FQNNGV. This CDR3 is CASSLRGAVNTGELFF. The CDR3 DNA reads TGTGCCAGCAGCTTACGAGGGGCCGTGAACACCGGGGAGCTGTTTTTT.

This clone was counted between two and nine times. V and J are TRBV11-1 and TRBJ2-3, with no clear D. Germline CDR1 reads SGHAT; CDR2 reads FQDESV (reference sequence). This CDR3 region has 14 residues. Deletions cut 2 bases from V and 2 bases from J, with 8 bases between. CDR3 sequence: CASSLWRNTDTQYF. As DNA, the CDR3 is TGTGCCAGCAGCTTATGGCGAAACACAGATACGCAGTATTTT.

This clone was seen a handful of times. This chain links TRBV30 with TRBJ2-3, with D perhaps TRBD1 (6 bases). V gave up 3 bases and J gave up 7 bases, with 11 bases separating them. This CDR3 is 12 amino acids long. Germline V gene lookup returns CDR1 GTSNPN and CDR2 SVGIG (reference sequence). The CDR3 region is CAWRLDSYTQYF. CDR3 bases: TGTGCCTGGAGATTGGACAGCTATACGCAGTATTTT.

This clone was found a few times. The chain has TRBV4-1 and TRBJ2-3; no clear D gene. Trimming removed 6 bases at V and 0 bases at J, with 25 bases between. The CDR3 covers 19 residues. The germline V gene encodes CDR1 MGHRA and CDR2 YSYEKL. This CDR3 reads CASRSKTWYTDASTDTQYF. The CDR3 DNA sequence: TGCGCCAGCAGAAGCAAGACATGGTACACGGACGCAAGCACAGATACGCAGTATTTT.